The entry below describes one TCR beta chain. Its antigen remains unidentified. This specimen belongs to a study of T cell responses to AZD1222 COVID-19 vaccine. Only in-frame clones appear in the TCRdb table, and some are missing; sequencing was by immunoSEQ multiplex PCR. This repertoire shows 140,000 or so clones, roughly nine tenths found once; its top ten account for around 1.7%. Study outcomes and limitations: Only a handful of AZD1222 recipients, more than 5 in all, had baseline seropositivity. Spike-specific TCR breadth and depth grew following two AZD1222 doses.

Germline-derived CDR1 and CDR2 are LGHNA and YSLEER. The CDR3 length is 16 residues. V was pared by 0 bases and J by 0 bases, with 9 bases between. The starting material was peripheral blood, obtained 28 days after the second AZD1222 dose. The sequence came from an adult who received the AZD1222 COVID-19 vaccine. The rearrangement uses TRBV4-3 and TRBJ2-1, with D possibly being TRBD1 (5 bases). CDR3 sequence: CASSQDDRSSYNEQFF. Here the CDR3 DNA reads TGCGCCAGCAGCCAAGATGACAGAAGCTCCTACAATGAGCAGTTCTTC.